What follows are 22 T cell receptor beta chains derived from one specimen sequenced in a study of cytomegalovirus exposure and HLA in healthy donors. In the PCR, 60 Vbeta and 13 Jbeta primers were used. Repertoires were generated with immunoSEQ multiplex PCR, while TCRdb's copy carries only in-frame clones and drops some. The sample lists 95,000 to 110,000 clones; 75% to 80% were seen once. The sequenced material came from PBMCs. The receptors come from a man in his sixties in good health and CMV-seropositive.

This clone occurred a few times. The rearrangement links TRBV6-1 to TRBJ1-1; D not certain. The CDR3 length is 13 residues. Trimming took off 2 bases at V and 2 bases at J, with 6 bases between the two ends. Germline values: CDR1 MNHNS, CDR2 SASEGT. CDR3: CASSENRNTEAFF. Written as DNA, the CDR3 is TGTGCCAGCAGTGAAAACAGAAACACTGAAGCTTTCTTT.

This sequence joins TRBV19 and TRBJ1-6, with D unclear. Trimming took off 6 bases at V and 4 bases at J, with 13 bases between the two ends. CDR1 and CDR2 from the germline V gene are LNHDA and SQIVND (reference sequence). This CDR3 has 15 amino acids. Written as DNA, the CDR3 is TGTGCCAGTAGCCCCATTGCAGTATATAATTCACCCCTCCACTTT. Its protein product is CASSPIAVYNSPLHF.

The genes are TRBV5-1 and TRBJ2-1; 8 positions match TRBD2. This CDR3 contains 15 residues. Germline trimming cut 3 bases from V and 9 bases from J; bases unmatched to any gene: 11. Per germline, CDR1 SGHRS and CDR2 YFSETQ. The CDR3 DNA follows: TGCGCCAGCAGCTCTGGACTAGCCGGGGTGTCTGAGCAGTTCTTC. Translation: CASSSGLAGVSEQFF. The full variable domain, with the rest looked up from reference TRBV5-1 and TRBJ2-1, is KAGVTQTPRYLIKTRGQQVTLSCSPISGHRSVSWYQQTPGQGLQFLFEYFSETQRNKGNFPGRFSGRQFSNSRSEMNVSTLELGDSALYLCASSSGLAGVSEQFFGPGTRLTVL.

This clone was recorded a few times. This chain uses TRBV29-1 with TRBJ1-4; D is perhaps TRBD1 (6 bases). This CDR3 region has 12 residues. The V gene's germline CDR1 is SQVTM and CDR2 ANQGSEA. Trimming removed 4 bases at V and 8 bases at J, with 11 bases between. CDR3 amino acids: CSVVGAGEKLFF. The DNA of the CDR3 is TGCAGCGTTGTGGGGGCTGGGGAAAAACTGTTTTTT.

The chain couples TRBV29-1 to TRBJ2-3, with 12 bases fitting TRBD2. Germline assignment: CDR1 SQVTM and CDR2 ANQGSEA. V lost 1 base, J lost 2 bases, and 1 base stayed unmatched. The CDR3 loop spans 15 amino acids. Here the CDR3 reads CSVEGTSGNTDTQYF. The CDR3 DNA reads TGCAGCGTTGAAGGGACTAGCGGGAACACAGATACGCAGTATTTT.

The chain recombines TRBV15 with TRBJ2-1; 7 bases line up with TRBD2. The germline gives CDR1 LNHNV, CDR2 YYDKDF (reference sequence). Trimming took 0 bases from V and 6 from J; bases not matched to a gene: 8. This CDR3 is built from 16 residues. The CDR3 DNA sequence: TGTGCCACCAGCAGAGATGGGCCTAGCGGCACCAATGAGCAGTTCTTC. It specifies CATSRDGPSGTNEQFF. The full variable domain, in which reference TRBV15 and TRBJ2-1 provide the parts outside the CDR3, is DAMVIQNPRYQVTQFGKPVTLSCSQTLNHNVMYWYQQKSSQAPKLLFHYYDKDFNNEADTPDNFQSRRPNTSFCFLDIRSPGLGDTAMYLCATSRDGPSGTNEQFFGPGTRLTVL.

The sample holds one count of this clone. V and J are TRBV7-2 and TRBJ2-1; D is possibly TRBD2 (6 bases). The germline gives CDR1 SGHTA, CDR2 FQGNSA. The ends were cut back, 4 bases at V and 2 bases at J, with 15 bases in the middle. The CDR3 extends over 16 amino acids. The CDR3 is CASSSLAGGAYNEQFF. For the CDR3, the DNA is TGTGCCAGCAGCTCCTTGGCGGGCGGGGCCTACAATGAGCAGTTCTTC.

This clone was counted a few times. This chain links TRBV27 with TRBJ1-2, with D possibly matching TRBD1 (6 bases). The CDR3 has 15 residues. Germline CDR1 is MNHEY and CDR2 is SMNVEV (reference sequence). The V gene lost 6 bases and the J gene lost 8 bases, with 22 bases spanning the gap. CDR3 nucleotide sequence: TGTGCCAGCAGGGGACAACCACCTCTAACTATGGGCTACACCTTC. It encodes CASRGQPPLTMGYTF.

The chain combines TRBV6-5 with TRBJ2-6; 9 bases map to TRBD1. The germline V gene encodes CDR1 MNHEY and CDR2 SVGAGI. The junction had 6 bases not matched to a gene; V was cut back by 11 bases and J by 4 bases. CDR3 length equals 14 residues. The CDR3 sequence is CAGGQGFGANVLTF. The CDR3 DNA sequence: TGTGCCGGCGGACAGGGGTTCGGGGCCAACGTCCTGACTTTC.

The CDR3 coding sequence is TGTGCCAGCAGCGTAGGAGTCGGACAGGGGGCAAACTATGGCTACACCTTC. It specifies CASSVGVGQGANYGYTF. The chain uses TRBV9 and TRBJ1-2; 11 positions agree with TRBD1. The CDR3 is 17 amino acids. The germline V gene has CDR1 SGDLS and CDR2 YYNGEE. The trim removed 0 bases at V and 2 bases at J, leaving 6 bases unmatched.

The genes are TRBV5-1 and TRBJ2-2, with 7 nucleotides matching TRBD2. Germline V gene lookup returns CDR1 SGHRS and CDR2 YFSETQ. The V gene end was trimmed by 0 bases and the J gene end by 4 bases; junction bases not matched to a gene: 3. This CDR3 is 15 amino acids long. The DNA for the CDR3 is TGCGCCAGCAGCTTGGTCGGGGGGATCACCGGGGAGCTGTTTTTT. Protein: CASSLVGGITGELFF.

This clone was found once. As DNA, the CDR3 is TGTGCCAGCACTCGGACAGGGGGCAATCAGCCCCAGCATTTT. This gives the protein CASTRTGGNQPQHF. The chain recombines TRBV6-5 with TRBJ1-5, with TRBD1 identical over 9 bases. The CDR3 is 14 amino acids. J lost 2 bases, V lost 7 bases, and 3 bases had no gene match. Per the germline V gene, CDR1 is MNHEY and CDR2 is SVGAGI.

The J gene is TRBJ2-3, the V gene TRBV4-3, with 13 bases matching TRBD2. This CDR3 is built from 16 residues. The germline CDR1 and CDR2 sequences are LGHNA and YSLEER. Losses at the gene ends were 1 base for V and 5 bases for J; bases not matched to a gene: 3. CDR3 amino acids: CASSQATSGGQDTQYF. CDR3 sequence (DNA): TGCGCCAGCAGCCAAGCGACTAGCGGGGGGCAAGATACGCAGTATTTT.

The chain links TRBV11-2 to TRBJ1-1; D uncertain. V lost 5 bases and J 1 base, leaving 8 bases between the germline ends. Germline CDR1 SGHAT, CDR2 FQNNGV. The length of the CDR3 is 13 residues. The CDR3 nucleotides read TGTGCCAGCAGCGCCACAGAGAACACTGAAGCTTTCTTT. Translating it yields CASSATENTEAFF.

V usage is TRBV19 and J usage is TRBJ1-1; 7 nucleotides match TRBD1. Trimming at V came to 4 bases and at J to 4 bases, leaving 6 bases not matched to a gene. Germline V gene sequence: CDR1 LNHDA, CDR2 SQIVND (reference sequence). This CDR3 spans 14 amino acids. CDR3 bases: TGTGCCAGTAGTAGAGGGGGCGCGGGCACTGAAGCTTTCTTT. As protein: CASSRGGAGTEAFF.

The sample holds a few counts of this clone. V usage is TRBV5-5 and J usage is TRBJ1-1; D might be TRBD1 (5 bases). CDR3 length: 12 amino acids. V was clipped by 5 bases and J by 7 bases, with 12 bases between them. CDR1 is SGHKS, CDR2 YYEKEE, per germline (reference sequence). Here the CDR3 reads CASSYQGNEAFF. CDR3 bases: TGTGCCAGCAGTTACCAGGGAAATGAAGCTTTCTTT.

The chain uses TRBV27 and TRBJ1-2; the match to TRBD1 covers 7 bases. Germline V gene data show CDR1 as MNHEY and CDR2 as SMNVEV (reference sequence). The CDR3 is 16 amino acids. J was trimmed by 2 bases and V by 5 bases; bases with no gene match: 11. CDR3 in DNA: TGTGCCAGCAGTCATCCTTGGACAGGCTTGAACTATGGCTACACCTTC. Translating gives CASSHPWTGLNYGYTF.

The CDR3 DNA sequence: TGCGCCAGCAGCTTGGGGACAGCAACCTACGAGCAGTACTTC. This codes for CASSLGTATYEQYF. The genes are TRBV5-1 and TRBJ2-7, with D perhaps TRBD1 (6 bases). V was trimmed by 0 bases and J by 2 bases, leaving 9 bases between them. Germline-derived CDR1 and CDR2 are SGHRS and YFSETQ. This CDR3 has 14 residues.

The V gene is TRBV18, the J gene TRBJ1-5; 7 positions agree with TRBD1. Losses at the gene ends were 6 bases for V and 4 bases for J; bases not matched to a gene: 6. CDR1 and CDR2 (germline): KGHSH, LQKENI. The CDR3 totals 14 residues. This chain's CDR3 is CASSLQGENQPQHF. CDR3 DNA: TGTGCCAGCTCCCTTCAGGGGGAGAATCAGCCCCAGCATTTT.

The V gene is TRBV7-2, the J gene TRBJ2-5, with a possible D match to TRBD2 (5 bases). Germline loops: CDR1 SGHTA, CDR2 FQGNSA. This CDR3 has 15 residues. The V gene lost 2 bases and the J gene lost 5 bases, with 15 bases spanning the gap. CDR3 amino acids: CASSLRGGRRETQYF. CDR3 nucleotides: TGTGCCAGCAGCTTACGTGGCGGAAGGAGGGAGACCCAGTACTTC.

This chain links TRBV10-3 with TRBJ2-1; D might be TRBD1 (6 bases). Deletions cut 11 bases from V and 5 bases from J, with 19 bases between. Per the germline V gene, CDR1 is ENHRY and CDR2 is SYGVKD. The CDR3 has 14 amino acids. CDR3 amino acids: CASGAGADNNEQFF. For the CDR3, the DNA is TGTGCCTCCGGGGCAGGGGCAGACAACAATGAGCAGTTCTTC.

The chain is built from TRBV5-4 and TRBJ1-1; 8 nucleotides line up with TRBD1. Germline CDR1 is SGHNT and CDR2 is YYREEE (reference sequence). The CDR3 is 13 amino acids. V lost 5 bases, J lost 7 bases, and 7 bases stayed unmatched. CDR3 DNA sequence: TGTGCCAGCAGTTCAACAGGGGGGAGTGAAGCTTTCTTT. Its protein is CASSSTGGSEAFF.